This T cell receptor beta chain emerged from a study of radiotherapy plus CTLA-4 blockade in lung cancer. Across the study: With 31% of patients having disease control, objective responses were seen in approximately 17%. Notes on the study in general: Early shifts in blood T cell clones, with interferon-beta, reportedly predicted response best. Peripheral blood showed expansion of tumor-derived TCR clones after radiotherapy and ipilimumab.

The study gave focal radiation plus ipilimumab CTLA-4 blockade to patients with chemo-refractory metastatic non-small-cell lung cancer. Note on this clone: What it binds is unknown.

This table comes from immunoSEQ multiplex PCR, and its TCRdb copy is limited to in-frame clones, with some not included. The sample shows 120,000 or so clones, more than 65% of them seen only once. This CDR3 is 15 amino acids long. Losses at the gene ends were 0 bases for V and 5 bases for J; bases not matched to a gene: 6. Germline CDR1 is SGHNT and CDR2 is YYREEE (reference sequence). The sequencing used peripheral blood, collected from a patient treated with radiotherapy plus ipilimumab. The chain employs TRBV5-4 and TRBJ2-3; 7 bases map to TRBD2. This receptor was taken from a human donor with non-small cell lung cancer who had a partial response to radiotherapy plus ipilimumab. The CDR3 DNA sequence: TGTGCCAGCAGCTTGGGCGGGAGTGGCGTAGATACGCAGTATTTT. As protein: CASSLGGSGVDTQYF.